A single sample is the source of the 8 T cell receptor beta chains below, sequenced in a study of T-cell memory formation after mild COVID-19. TCRdb passed the 5' RACE reads through MiXCR, listing each CDR3 protein once. The sample holds about 620,000 distinct CDR3 sequences; more than 15% are singletons and the top ten take around 12%. Sequencing was carried out using PBMCs or a T cell subset sorted from them (not recorded which). The receptor source for this set is an adult woman who had mild COVID-19 (a few samples of this study predate the infection). Cell type and time point are not known.

This clonotype came up a few times. This chain joins TRBV4-3 and TRBJ1-4, with unresolved D. V was trimmed by 0 bases and J by 10 bases, leaving 12 bases between them. The CDR3 extends over 14 amino acids. CDR1 is LGHNA, CDR2 YSLEER, per germline. CDR3 residues: CASSQDRAMGKLFF. In DNA form, the CDR3 reads TGCGCCAGCAGCCAAGATCGGGCAATGGGAAAACTGTTTTTT.

The rearrangement links TRBV5-4 to TRBJ1-1; D is perhaps TRBD1 (5 bases). CDR3 length: 17 residues. CDR1 SGHNT and CDR2 YYREEE come from the germline V gene (reference sequence). The V and J ends lost 4 bases and 3 bases respectively, with 22 bases between them. CDR3 loop: CASSPPGPASTYTEAFF. CDR3 in DNA: TGTGCCAGCAGCCCACCGGGGCCCGCTTCTACTTACACTGAAGCTTTCTTT.

This clonotype was observed a handful of times. The genes are TRBV5-1 and TRBJ2-2; the D is unclear. V was shortened by 0 bases and J by 6 bases, with 6 bases between the two germline ends. CDR3 size: 13 residues. Germline CDR1 is SGHRS and CDR2 is YFSETQ. CDR3: CASSLVVAGELFF. CDR3 coding DNA: TGCGCCAGCAGCTTGGTCGTCGCCGGGGAGCTGTTTTTT. Using reference TRBV5-1 and TRBJ2-2 for the parts outside the CDR3, the full variable domain is KAGVTQTPRYLIKTRGQQVTLSCSPISGHRSVSWYQQTPGQGLQFLFEYFSETQRNKGNFPGRFSGRQFSNSRSEMNVSTLELGDSALYLCASSLVVAGELFFGEGSRLTVL.

This clonotype was seen more than once but under ten times. The rearrangement links TRBV7-9 to TRBJ2-3; 8 nucleotides line up with TRBD1. The V and J ends lost 4 bases and 4 bases, in that order; junction bases with no gene match: 7. CDR1 is SEHNR, CDR2 FQNEAQ, per germline (reference sequence). This CDR3 region has 15 residues. The CDR3: CASSSQGARADTQYF. The CDR3 DNA follows: TGTGCCAGCAGCTCCCAGGGGGCGCGGGCAGATACGCAGTATTTT.

This clonotype has a handful of counts. The rearrangement links TRBV5-1 to TRBJ2-7, with D possibly being TRBD2 (5 bases). CDR1 is SGHRS, CDR2 YFSETQ, per germline. The CDR3 covers 14 residues. V was clipped by 0 bases and J by 5 bases, with 12 bases between them. The CDR3, as DNA: TGCGCCAGCAGCTTGGTGGGTACGCGGGACGAGCAGTACTTC. It codes for CASSLVGTRDEQYF.

There are a few counts of this clonotype. The rearrangement links TRBV4-1 to TRBJ2-7; D unresolved. CDR3 length equals 16 residues. Trimming cost V 0 bases and J 1 base, with 13 bases left between them. CDR1 MGHRA and CDR2 YSYEKL come from the germline V gene. The CDR3 DNA reads TGCGCCAGCAGCCAAGAGCAGGCAGCCTCTTCCTACGAGCAGTACTTC. This codes for CASSQEQAASSYEQYF.

This clonotype occurred a few times. The chain couples TRBV5-5 to TRBJ2-2; TRBD2 matches 7 bases. The V and J ends lost 3 bases and 2 bases, in that order; junction bases with no gene match: 1. The CDR3 runs 14 residues. CDR1 is SGHKS and CDR2 is YYEKEE in the germline V gene (reference sequence). The CDR3 sequence is CASSWGLNTGELFF. The CDR3 DNA reads TGTGCCAGCAGCTGGGGACTAAACACCGGGGAGCTGTTTTTT. Full variable domain (remainder filled in from reference TRBV5-5 and TRBJ2-2): DAGVTQSPTHLIKTRGQQVTLRCSPISGHKSVSWYQQVLGQGPQFIFQYYEKEERGRGNFPDRFSARQFPNYSSELNVNALLLGDSALYLCASSWGLNTGELFFGEGSRLTVL.

This chain uses TRBV20-1 with TRBJ2-7; 8 nucleotides match TRBD2. Germline V CDR1 and CDR2: DFQATT, SNEGSKA (reference sequence). The CDR3 totals 13 residues. The junction had 7 bases not matched to a gene; V was cut back by 6 bases and J by 3 bases. The CDR3 here is CSALAGKGYEQYF. The CDR3 nucleotides are TGCAGTGCCCTAGCGGGTAAGGGCTACGAGCAGTACTTC.